The 32 T cell receptor beta chains presented below share a single source sample, sequenced in a study of response to subunit inactivated influenza vaccine (dated by TCRdb to 2017 to 2018). Library preparation was by RT-PCR. Sequencer: Illumina HiSeq 2500. The public reads were reanalyzed by TCRdb: fastp trimming at Q25, MiXCR alignment, in-frame beta chains only. Rows with a matching CDR3 protein are joined into one entry that keeps the most common DNA and genes. The sample profile shows about 700,000 distinct CDR3 sequences; 15% to 19% of them were found once. Approximately 10% of the sample rests with the top ten. The source material was PBMCs from blood, sampled about 13 days after vaccination. These receptors all come from a middle-aged man who received an inactivated influenza vaccine. Donor details come from another sample of the same person, matched by shared clones.

This clonotype has at least ten counts. The V and J genes are TRBV12-3 or TRBV12-4 and TRBJ2-2; 9 bases are a match to TRBD1. Unmatched junction bases numbered 15, after V lost 1 base and J lost 3 bases. The CDR3 runs to 20 residues. In DNA, the CDR3 is TGTGCCAGCAGTTTAGAGGGGACAGGGCTGGCGGGGGCCTACACCGGGGAGCTGTTTTTT. Translating gives CASSLEGTGLAGAYTGELFF.

This chain connects TRBV11-2 to TRBJ2-1, with 7 bases aligning to TRBD1. The germline CDR1 and CDR2 sequences are SGHAT and FQNNGV. CDR3 length: 16 amino acids. V gave up 5 bases and J gave up 1 base; unmatched junction bases: 8. CDR3 sequence reads: CASSLYRGASYNEQFF. CDR3 DNA sequence: TGTGCCAGCAGCCTATACAGGGGCGCTTCCTACAATGAGCAGTTCTTC.

This clonotype has a handful of counts. This chain uses TRBV13 with TRBJ2-5; possible D gene TRBD2, 5 bases. Germline-derived CDR1 and CDR2 are PRHDT and FYEKMQ (reference sequence). Between the trimmed V and J ends, which lost 5 bases and 5 bases, there was a span of 12 bases. There are 13 residues in the CDR3. CDR3 region: CASSPAGVETQYF. DNA of the CDR3: TGTGCCAGCAGCCCTGCCGGGGTGGAGACCCAGTACTTC. Based on the CDR3 plus reference TRBV13 and TRBJ2-5, the full variable domain is AAGVIQSPRHLIKEKRETATLKCYPIPRHDTVYWYQQGPGQDPQFLISFYEKMQSDKGSIPDRFSAQQFSDYHSELNMSSLELGDSALYFCASSPAGVETQYFGPGTRLLVL.

CDR3 in DNA: TGTGCCAGCAGTCCCTACCCAGGACAGGGCGAGGAAGAGACCCAGTACTTC. This codes for CASSPYPGQGEEETQYF. The chain couples TRBV2 to TRBJ2-5; 8 bases align to TRBD1. The CDR3 contains 17 residues. Germline values: CDR1 SNHLY, CDR2 FYNNEI. With 5 bases clipped from V and 3 bases from J, the junction kept 14 bases outside the gene matches.

The chain uses TRBV7-8 and TRBJ2-3; TRBD1 might be the D (6 bases). Germline lookup yields CDR1 SGHVS and CDR2 FQNEAQ. The CDR3 sequence is 15 residues long. V gave up 5 bases and J gave up 4 bases, with 16 bases separating them. CDR3 nucleotide sequence: TGTGCCAGCAGCCAACTCGGGGCAGGGGCAGATACGCAGTATTTT. As protein: CASSQLGAGADTQYF.

This rearrangement joins TRBV20-1 to TRBJ2-5; the match to TRBD1 covers 7 bases. The CDR3 contains 12 residues. J was trimmed by 5 bases and V by 4 bases; bases with no gene match: 4. Per the germline V gene, CDR1 is DFQATT and CDR2 is SNEGSKA (reference sequence). The CDR3 DNA follows: TGCAGTGCTAAGGGGGCACTTGAGACCCAGTACTTC. As protein: CSAKGALETQYF.

This clonotype was recorded a few times. V usage is TRBV20-1 and J usage is TRBJ2-4, with TRBD1 as a possible D gene (6 bases). The V and J ends lost 6 bases and 3 bases respectively, with 12 bases between them. Looked up from germline, CDR1 is DFQATT and CDR2 is SNEGSKA (reference sequence). This CDR3 region has 13 residues. CDR3 nucleotide sequence: TGCAGTGCCCAAACAGGGATCAAAAACATTCAGTACTTC. Its translation: CSAQTGIKNIQYF.

The rearrangement joins TRBV12-3 or TRBV12-4 to TRBJ2-5, with D perhaps being TRBD1 or TRBD2 (6 bases each). This CDR3 comprises 16 residues. Trimming removed 3 bases from V and 0 bases from J, with 14 bases in between. The CDR3 DNA reads TGTGCCAGCAGTTTCGGGACACGGGGGTACCAAGAGACCCAGTACTTC. It codes for CASSFGTRGYQETQYF.

The chain couples TRBV15 to TRBJ1-4, with D unclear. V was cut by 0 bases and J by 5 bases, with 7 bases left in between. The CDR3 contains 14 residues. Germline CDR1 and CDR2: LNHNV and YYDKDF (reference sequence). The CDR3 spells CATSRDPANEKLFF. In DNA form, the CDR3 reads TGTGCCACCAGCAGAGATCCGGCGAATGAAAAACTGTTTTTT.

The sample holds a few counts of this clonotype. The chain recombines TRBV7-2 with TRBJ1-4; 9 bases agree with TRBD1. CDR3 length: 16 residues. J gave up 10 bases and V 1 base, and 10 bases lay outside the gene matches. Germline CDR1 reads SGHTA; CDR2 reads FQGNSA. In DNA form, the CDR3 reads TGTGCCAGCAGCTTAGGTTCTTCCGGGACAGGGAGAAAACTGTTTTTT. Translation gives CASSLGSSGTGRKLFF.

This clonotype was counted ten times or more. This chain links TRBV10-3 with TRBJ2-5, with D perhaps TRBD1 or TRBD2 (5 bases each). Germline V CDR1 and CDR2: ENHRY, SYGVKD. V lost 9 bases to trimming and J lost 4 bases, with 12 bases between them. The CDR3 has 12 residues. The CDR3 sequence: CAIRDQRETQYF. The CDR3 DNA is TGTGCCATTAGGGACCAGAGAGAGACCCAGTACTTC.

The sample holds a few counts of this clonotype. This rearrangement joins TRBV12-3 or TRBV12-4 to TRBJ1-4; TRBD1 matches at 7 bases. This CDR3 contains 14 residues. V shed 5 bases and J 4 bases; nucleotides not matched to a gene: 4. Written as DNA, the CDR3 is TGTGCCAGCAGTACGACAGGGAGTAATGAAAAACTGTTTTTT. Protein sequence: CASSTTGSNEKLFF.

This clonotype has only a few counts. The chain is built from TRBV7-2 and TRBJ2-5, with 10 bases lining up with TRBD2. This CDR3 has 15 residues. Trimming at V came to 5 bases and at J to 3 bases, leaving 6 bases not matched to a gene. Germline assignment: CDR1 SGHTA and CDR2 FQGNSA. The DNA of the CDR3 is TGTGCCAGCAGCACTAGCGGGGAGCCCAAAGAGACCCAGTACTTC. The encoded protein is CASSTSGEPKETQYF.

This clonotype was seen only once. CDR3 nucleotides: TGTGCCACCAGCAACTCTGGCCTGGGGGAGACCCAGTACTTC. Its translation: CATSNSGLGETQYF. The chain recombines TRBV15 with TRBJ2-5, with D hard to call. Germline V gives CDR1 LNHNV, CDR2 YYDKDF (reference sequence). V shed 4 bases and J shed 5 bases, with 14 bases lying between them. This CDR3 has 14 residues.

The V call is TRBV20-1, the J call TRBJ2-7; 7 bases match TRBD2. Losses at the gene ends were 3 bases for V and 5 bases for J; bases not matched to a gene: 7. The CDR3 sequence is 13 residues long. The germline CDR1 and CDR2 sequences are DFQATT and SNEGSKA (reference sequence). The CDR3 reads CSASGGSPHEQYF. The CDR3 nucleotides are TGCAGTGCTAGCGGCGGGAGCCCCCACGAGCAGTACTTC.

This clonotype showed up just a few times. This sequence joins TRBV27 and TRBJ2-3; D might be TRBD2 (5 bases). V was pared by 7 bases and J by 0 bases, with 14 bases between. CDR1 is MNHEY, CDR2 SMNVEV, per germline (reference sequence). This CDR3 contains 15 residues. The CDR3 reads CASNTLPGSTDTQYF. In DNA form, the CDR3 reads TGTGCCAGCAATACCTTGCCGGGGAGCACAGATACGCAGTATTTT.

This clonotype was seen repeatedly, ten times or more. The V and J genes are TRBV20-1 and TRBJ2-5, with 9 bases that match TRBD2. V trimming: 0 bases; J trimming: 2 bases; junction bases outside the gene matches: 10. The CDR3 runs to 17 residues. Germline-derived CDR1 and CDR2 are DFQATT and SNEGSKA (reference sequence). The CDR3 region has the DNA TGCAGTGCTAGAGATCGGGGCGGGAGGGGACCACAAGAGACCCAGTACTTC. This codes for CSARDRGGRGPQETQYF.

A few counts support this clonotype. The chain carries TRBV7-6 and TRBJ2-1, with 11 bases aligning to TRBD2. This CDR3 region has 16 residues. The V gene's germline CDR1 is SGHVS and CDR2 FNYEAQ. The V and J ends lost 2 bases and 7 bases, in that order; junction bases with no gene match: 7. The CDR3 here is CASSLRASGRSNEQFF. Here the CDR3 DNA reads TGTGCCAGCAGCTTACGGGCTAGCGGGAGGAGTAATGAGCAGTTCTTC.

This clonotype was seen a handful of times. The chain has TRBV5-1 and TRBJ2-6; no clear D. This CDR3 region has 18 residues. The V end was cut by 1 base, the J end by 0 bases, with 14 bases between. Germline V gene data show CDR1 as SGHRS and CDR2 as YFSETQ. In nucleotides, the CDR3 is TGCGCCAGCAGCTTGTTAGGGTCCCACTCCTCTGGGGCCAACGTCCTGACTTTC. It yields the protein CASSLLGSHSSGANVLTF.

The rearrangement uses TRBV6-2 or TRBV6-3 and TRBJ2-3; D not resolved. Germline V gene lookup returns CDR1 MNHEY and CDR2 SVGEGT. V dropped 2 bases and J dropped 2 bases, with 5 bases sitting between them. The CDR3 totals 13 residues. The CDR3 reads CASSYQATDTQYF. The CDR3, as DNA: TGTGCCAGCAGTTACCAGGCCACAGATACGCAGTATTTT.

The chain links TRBV5-5 to TRBJ2-1; D is possibly TRBD1 (5 bases). Germline loops: CDR1 SGHKS, CDR2 YYEKEE (reference sequence). V lost 4 bases and J 3 bases, leaving 14 bases between the germline ends. CDR3 length: 15 residues. The CDR3 spells CASSPTDSFYNEQFF. DNA for the CDR3: TGTGCCAGCAGCCCGACAGACTCTTTCTACAATGAGCAGTTCTTC.

The sample holds a few counts of this clonotype. The chain carries TRBV4-1 and TRBJ2-5; TRBD1 aligns across 7 bases. V was pared by 2 bases and J by 4 bases, with 4 bases of the junction left unmatched. Germline V gene data show CDR1 as MGHRA and CDR2 as YSYEKL. The CDR3 length is 14 residues. CDR3 residues: CASSQLGGGETQYF. In DNA form, the CDR3 reads TGCGCCAGCAGCCAACTAGGGGGCGGAGAGACCCAGTACTTC.

A few counts support this clonotype. The rearrangement joins TRBV11-2 to TRBJ2-4; 7 bases line up with TRBD1. Germline CDR1 reads SGHAT; CDR2 reads FQNNGV. V shed 7 bases and J 7 bases; nucleotides not matched to a gene: 10. The length of the CDR3 is 14 residues. This chain's CDR3 is CASTIQGRVNIQYF. In nucleotides, the CDR3 is TGTGCCAGCACCATACAGGGGCGTGTCAACATTCAGTACTTC.

This clonotype was detected ten times or more. The chain combines TRBV20-1 with TRBJ2-3, with 7 positions matching TRBD2. CDR1 is DFQATT and CDR2 is SNEGSKA in the germline V gene (reference sequence). V lost 3 bases to trimming and J lost 6 bases; unmatched junction nucleotides: 12. CDR3 length: 15 residues. In nucleotides, the CDR3 is TGCAGTGCTAGGAGGGGACTAATGCCCCCCGATACGCAGTATTTT. Protein product: CSARRGLMPPDTQYF.

This clonotype was seen a handful of times. This chain connects TRBV7-2 to TRBJ2-7, with D possibly TRBD1 on 6 matching bases. V lost 1 base and J lost 2, with 18 bases in between. Germline CDR1 SGHTA, CDR2 FQGNSA. The length of the CDR3 is 17 residues. The CDR3 DNA sequence: TGTGCCAGCAGCTTAGTAGTCCGGACAGACGCGCCCTACGAGCAGTACTTC. Its translation: CASSLVVRTDAPYEQYF. Filled out from reference TRBV7-2 and TRBJ2-7, the complete variable domain reads GAGVSQSPSNKVTEKGKDVELRCDPISGHTALYWYRQSLGQGLEFLIYFQGNSAPDKSGLPSDRFSAERTGGSVSTLTIQRTQQEDSAVYLCASSLVVRTDAPYEQYFGPGTRLTVT.

The chain employs TRBV7-2 and TRBJ2-7; D perhaps matches TRBD1 (5 bases). Per germline, CDR1 SGHTA and CDR2 FQGNSA. Trimming took 5 bases from V and 3 from J, leaving 17 bases between them. CDR3 length: 15 amino acids. In DNA form, the CDR3 reads TGTGCCAGCAGCCCCGGGTGGACACTCGGCTACGAGCAGTACTTC. It encodes CASSPGWTLGYEQYF.

At least ten counts were recorded for this clonotype. The chain joins TRBV29-1 to TRBJ1-1, with D possibly matching TRBD1 (6 bases). Germline V CDR1 and CDR2: SQVTM, ANQGSEA. This CDR3 is 12 amino acids long. Trimming stripped 5 bases from V and 1 base from J, with 8 bases between. CDR3: CSVTGWNTEAFF. The DNA of the CDR3 is TGCAGCGTTACAGGGTGGAACACTGAAGCTTTCTTT.

Many counts were recorded for this clonotype. This sequence joins TRBV5-1 and TRBJ2-7; possibly TRBD2 for D (6 bases). The V and J ends lost 5 bases and 5 bases respectively, with 20 bases between them. Germline values: CDR1 SGHRS, CDR2 YFSETQ. The CDR3 length is 15 residues. The CDR3 loop is CASSLGDSISHEQYF. The CDR3 DNA sequence: TGCGCCAGCAGTCTCGGGGACTCCATTTCTCACGAGCAGTACTTC.

The CDR3 sequence is CASSSSGITYEQYF. The CDR3 DNA is TGTGCCAGCAGTTCCTCGGGGATCACCTACGAGCAGTACTTC. The gene calls are TRBV27 and TRBJ2-7; maybe TRBD2 (5 bases). In germline, CDR1 is MNHEY, CDR2 SMNVEV (reference sequence). This CDR3 has 14 amino acids. Trimming took off 4 bases at V and 2 bases at J, with 12 bases between the two ends.

This clonotype was counted at least ten times. The V gene is TRBV7-9, the J gene TRBJ2-1; D unclear. Between the trimmed V and J ends, which lost 5 bases and 10 bases, there was a span of 9 bases. The CDR3 sequence is 11 residues long. Per the germline V gene, CDR1 is SEHNR and CDR2 is FQNEAQ (reference sequence). CDR3 residues: CASSLVLEQFF. The CDR3 bases are TGTGCCAGCAGCCTCGTGCTAGAGCAGTTCTTC. Drawing the rest from reference TRBV7-9 and TRBJ2-1, the complete variable domain is DTGVSQNPRHKITKRGQNVTFRCDPISEHNRLYWYRQTLGQGPEFLTYFQNEAQLEKSRLLSDRFSAERPKGSFSTLEIQRTEQGDSAMYLCASSLVLEQFFGPGTRLTVL.

This clonotype was seen only a few times. This sequence joins TRBV7-3 and TRBJ2-1, with unresolved D. The CDR3 length is 13 residues. The V end lost 2 bases, the J end lost 7 bases, and 9 bases lay between the germline ends. CDR1 SGHTA and CDR2 FQGTGA come from the germline V gene. In DNA form, the CDR3 reads TGTGCCAGCAGCTTACCCCCCCAAAATGAGCAGTTCTTC. This codes for CASSLPPQNEQFF.

In this sample, this clonotype turned up a few times. CDR3 residues: CASSVVGIAGGNEQFF. The CDR3 DNA reads as TGTGCCAGCAGCGTAGTAGGGATAGCGGGAGGGAATGAGCAGTTCTTC. V usage is TRBV9 and J usage is TRBJ2-1; 11 bases match TRBD2. The V gene end was trimmed by 0 bases and the J gene end by 7 bases; junction bases not matched to a gene: 6. The CDR3 covers 16 residues. In germline, CDR1 is SGDLS, CDR2 YYNGEE.